The 13 T cell receptor beta chains listed next were all sequenced from one sample in a study of T-cell memory formation after mild COVID-19. TCRdb called the 5' RACE reads again in MiXCR, with one record for every CDR3 protein. The profile shows roughly 610,000 distinct CDR3 sequences, roughly 17% of them singletons. Sequencing was performed on PBMCs or a T cell subset sorted from them (not recorded which). Receptor source: an adult woman who had mild COVID-19 (a few samples of this study predate the infection). Cell type and time point are not known.

This clonotype appeared once. J is TRBJ2-3 and V is TRBV2; 10 bases are shared with TRBD1. The trim removed 6 bases at V and 6 bases at J, leaving 9 bases unmatched. This CDR3 has 15 residues. The V gene's germline CDR1 is SNHLY and CDR2 FYNNEI. The CDR3 region has the DNA TGTGCCAGCAGCCGACAGGGGGCCGCTAGCGATACGCAGTATTTT. This codes for CASSRQGAASDTQYF. Full variable domain (rest looked up from reference TRBV2 and TRBJ2-3): EPEVTQTPSHQVTQMGQEVILRCVPISNHLYFYWYRQILGQKVEFLVSFYNNEISEKSEIFDDQFSVERPDGSNFTLKIRSTKLEDSAMYFCASSRQGAASDTQYFGPGTRLTVL.

J is TRBJ2-1 and V is TRBV27; 7 bases agree with TRBD2. V lost 6 bases and J lost 7; bases outside the gene matches: 9. Germline CDR1 is MNHEY and CDR2 is SMNVEV (reference sequence). This CDR3 region has 14 residues. The CDR3 is CASRLAGVENEQFF. As DNA, the CDR3 is TGTGCCAGCAGGCTGGCGGGAGTTGAGAATGAGCAGTTCTTC.

A few counts support this clonotype. This rearrangement joins TRBV20-1 to TRBJ1-1; no clear D. CDR3 length: 14 residues. Germline CDR1 is DFQATT and CDR2 is SNEGSKA (reference sequence). Trimming took off 2 bases at V and 2 bases at J, with 12 bases between the two ends. This CDR3 is CSARRGTLNTEAFF. The CDR3 region has the DNA TGCAGTGCTAGACGAGGAACCCTCAACACTGAAGCTTTCTTT.

The chain has TRBV20-1 and TRBJ1-1; possible D gene TRBD1, 5 bases. Germline CDR1 reads DFQATT; CDR2 reads SNEGSKA (reference sequence). V was trimmed by 3 bases and J by 10 bases, leaving 18 bases between them. The CDR3 has 13 residues. CDR3 protein: CSASVVGRSVAFF. CDR3 nucleotide sequence: TGCAGTGCTAGCGTTGTGGGGCGGTCGGTAGCTTTCTTT.

V usage is TRBV4-1 and J usage is TRBJ1-2; TRBD1 matches at 7 bases. CDR1 MGHRA and CDR2 YSYEKL come from the germline V gene. With 3 bases clipped from V and 5 bases from J, the junction kept 6 bases outside the gene matches. The CDR3 is 14 residues long. CDR3 DNA sequence: TGCGCCAGCAGCCACGACAGGGTTTGGTATGGCTACACCTTC. It encodes CASSHDRVWYGYTF.

This clonotype was detected once. The CDR3: CASSWTSGGLPGELFF. The DNA for the CDR3 is TGCGCCAGCAGCTGGACTAGCGGGGGTTTGCCCGGGGAGCTGTTTTTT. The rearrangement links TRBV5-1 to TRBJ2-2; 13 bases agree with TRBD2. The CDR3 extends over 16 amino acids. V gave up 3 bases and J gave up 6 bases; unmatched junction bases: 5. Germline V gene lookup returns CDR1 SGHRS and CDR2 YFSETQ.

This clonotype was observed many times. Compared with germline, one end of the junction differs, possibly owing to a read error. V usage is TRBV12-3 or TRBV12-4 and J usage is TRBJ1-5; 7 bases agree with TRBD1. This CDR3 region has 14 residues. In DNA form, the CDR3 reads TGCGCCAGCAGCTTCACAGGGGGCAATCAGCCCCAGCATTTT. Translated: CASSFTGGNQPQHF.

This clonotype was detected many times. The chain is built from TRBV6-2 or TRBV6-3 and TRBJ2-1; no definite D call. This CDR3 comprises 13 residues. Germline V gene sequence: CDR1 MNHEY, CDR2 SVGEGT. V shed 8 bases and J shed 5 bases, with 13 bases lying between them. The CDR3 sequence: CASSSVPHNEQFF. The CDR3 DNA reads as TGTGCCAGCTCCAGCGTCCCTCACAATGAGCAGTTCTTC.

The chain is built from TRBV20-1 and TRBJ2-7, with 11 bases matching TRBD2. The CDR3 runs 14 residues. J lost 2 bases, V lost 1 base, and 1 base had no gene match. The germline V gene has CDR1 DFQATT and CDR2 SNEGSKA (reference sequence). As DNA, the CDR3 is TGCAGTGCTAGAGTACTAGCGGGGGCCTACGAGCAGTACTTC. It codes for CSARVLAGAYEQYF.

This clonotype was counted at least ten times. The chain is built from TRBV6-5 and TRBJ2-5; tentatively, D is TRBD2 (6 bases). Germline CDR1 is MNHEY and CDR2 is SVGAGI. CDR3 size: 13 residues. The ends were cut back, 6 bases at V and 2 bases at J, with 10 bases in the middle. The CDR3 sequence: CASSAGRQETQYF. The CDR3 DNA is TGTGCCAGCAGCGCGGGACGACAAGAGACCCAGTACTTC.

This clonotype was seen only a few times. The CDR3 bases are TGCGCCAGCAGCTGGGGACAGGGGGCCGATCAGCCCCAGCATTTT. Translation gives CASSWGQGADQPQHF. This chain joins TRBV5-1 and TRBJ1-5; 12 bases map to TRBD1. The CDR3 totals 15 residues. The V and J ends lost 3 bases and 5 bases, in that order; junction bases with no gene match: 3. Germline-derived CDR1 and CDR2 are SGHRS and YFSETQ.

The table lists this clonotype with a few counts. V and J are TRBV5-5 and TRBJ1-5; D remains unclear. CDR3 length equals 15 residues. The V end was cut by 1 base, the J end by 0 bases, with 8 bases between. Germline CDR1 is SGHKS and CDR2 is YYEKEE (reference sequence). This CDR3 reads CASSLSTYSNQPQHF. The CDR3 DNA reads as TGTGCCAGCAGCTTGTCCACGTATAGCAATCAGCCCCAGCATTTT.

The chain links TRBV5-6 to TRBJ1-2; TRBD1 is a possible D gene (5 bases). CDR3 size: 15 residues. The germline V and J ends were trimmed by 4 bases and 3 bases, with 16 bases remaining between them. The germline gives CDR1 SGHDT, CDR2 YYEEEE. CDR3 region: CASSTLSGHHYGYTF. CDR3 sequence (DNA): TGTGCCAGCAGCACCCTTTCGGGGCACCACTATGGCTACACCTTC. The whole variable domain, filled in from reference TRBV5-6 and TRBJ1-2, reads DAGVTQSPTHLIKTRGQQVTLRCSPKSGHDTVSWYQQALGQGPQFIFQYYEEEERQRGNFPDRFSGHQFPNYSSELNVNALLLGDSALYLCASSTLSGHHYGYTFGSGTRLTVV.